This T cell receptor beta chain was sequenced during a study of response to subunit inactivated influenza vaccine. A single record per CDR3 protein comes from TCRdb applying MiXCR to the RT-PCR reads. The profile shows 150,000 to 200,000 distinct CDR3 sequences, around 12% of them singletons. Trimming cost V 5 bases and J 8 bases, with 18 bases left between them. This CDR3 is built from 14 residues. Looked up from germline, CDR1 is MNHEY and CDR2 is SMNVEV (reference sequence). These data were also filed under a second study, of T cells expressing NK-cell markers. As that report states: The cDNA for TCR beta came from 5'RACE template switching with UMIs. Sorted CD3+CD56+NKG2C+, CD3+CD56+NKG2C- and CD3+CD56-NKG2C+ T cells supplied TCR beta repertoires. Seven of eight sequenced donors tested HCMV-seropositive; one tested seronegative.

The chain recombines TRBV27 with TRBJ2-5, with D tentatively TRBD2 (5 bases). This TCR derives from a man aged 45-65 years who received an inactivated influenza vaccine. The material sequenced was CD8+ T cells sorted from PBMCs, taken 12 days after vaccination. Here the CDR3 reads CASSTQVYSGTQYF. CDR3 nucleotide sequence: TGTGCCAGCAGTACCCAAGTGTATTCGGGAACCCAGTACTTC.